What follows are 17 T cell receptor beta chains derived from one specimen sequenced in a study of pediatric ulcerative colitis. Clones were read by immunoSEQ multiplex PCR, and TCRdb kept only the in-frame ones, dropping some. The sample contains roughly 70,000 clones, 86% of which appear only once. Sample: blood. The receptor set was obtained from a boy aged 10-17 years with severe ulcerative colitis.

The CDR3 DNA follows: TGTGCCAGCAGCCAAGCGGGGGGACTAGCGGGCAACAATGAGCAGTTCTTC. Translation: CASSQAGGLAGNNEQFF. V is TRBV4-2 and J is TRBJ2-1; 12 bases align to TRBD2. Looked up from germline, CDR1 is LGHNA and CDR2 is YNFKEQ. V shed 1 base and J 5 bases; nucleotides not matched to a gene: 6. This CDR3 region has 17 residues.

The chain employs TRBV19 and TRBJ2-5, with 7 positions matching TRBD2. The CDR3 length is 16 residues. Looked up from germline, CDR1 is LNHDA and CDR2 is SQIVND (reference sequence). After removal of 1 base from V and 4 bases from J, the junction contained 9 bases not matched to a gene. In nucleotides, the CDR3 is TGTGCCAGTAGTATAGTTGCCCTTCCTAGCGGAGAGACCCAGTACTTC. Protein product: CASSIVALPSGETQYF.

The J gene is TRBJ1-1, the V gene TRBV20-1; the D is unclear. Germline CDR1 reads DFQATT; CDR2 reads SNEGSKA (reference sequence). V gave up 1 base and J gave up 6 bases, with 6 bases separating them. The CDR3 covers 11 residues. For the CDR3, the DNA is TGCAGTGCTAGAGGCGGTTCTGAAGCTTTCTTT. It codes for CSARGGSEAFF.

The V and J genes are TRBV7-2 and TRBJ2-1; 9 nucleotides align to TRBD2. Germline assignment: CDR1 SGHTA and CDR2 FQGNSA. The junction had 10 bases not matched to a gene; V was cut back by 1 base and J by 3 bases. The CDR3 loop spans 18 amino acids. Here the CDR3 reads CASSLEGTSGRFYNEQFF. DNA for the CDR3: TGTGCCAGCAGCTTAGAGGGTACGAGCGGGAGGTTCTACAATGAGCAGTTCTTC. The whole variable domain, filled in from reference TRBV7-2 and TRBJ2-1, reads GAGVSQSPSNKVTEKGKDVELRCDPISGHTALYWYRQSLGQGLEFLIYFQGNSAPDKSGLPSDRFSAERTGGSVSTLTIQRTQQEDSAVYLCASSLEGTSGRFYNEQFFGPGTRLTVL.

This chain joins TRBV18 and TRBJ2-3, with D unresolved. The CDR3 has 14 amino acids. Germline V CDR1 and CDR2: KGHSH, LQKENI. With 2 bases removed from V and 6 bases from J, the gap between germline ends came to 12 bases. The CDR3 DNA is TGTGCCAGCTCACCAACTACTGCTCAGGATACGCAGTATTTT. Encoded protein: CASSPTTAQDTQYF.

The V gene is TRBV11-2, the J gene TRBJ1-1, with a weak D call TRBD1 (5 bases). V dropped 5 bases and J dropped 1 base, with 14 bases sitting between them. The CDR3 runs 15 residues. Looked up from germline, CDR1 is SGHAT and CDR2 is FQNNGV. The CDR3 loop is CASSPRQGTNTEAFF. DNA for the CDR3: TGTGCCAGCAGCCCTAGGCAGGGAACGAACACTGAAGCTTTCTTT. Full variable domain (missing parts from reference TRBV11-2 and TRBJ1-1): EAGVAQSPRYKIIEKRQSVAFWCNPISGHATLYWYQQILGQGPKLLIQFQNNGVVDDSQLPKDRFSAERLKGVDSTLKIQPAKLEDSAVYLCASSPRQGTNTEAFFGQGTRLTVV.

The chain combines TRBV2 with TRBJ2-7; 7 bases match TRBD2. The germline V gene encodes CDR1 SNHLY and CDR2 FYNNEI. Losses at the gene ends were 4 bases for V and 1 base for J; bases not matched to a gene: 7. This CDR3 contains 15 residues. The CDR3 DNA is TGTGCCAGCAGTGGTAGCGGGCCCATATCCTACGAGCAGTACTTC. Amino acids: CASSGSGPISYEQYF.

This chain's CDR3 is CASSEIVGEQYF. The CDR3 DNA reads as TGTGCCAGCAGTGAAATTGTGGGGGAGCAGTACTTC. The V call is TRBV2, the J call TRBJ2-7; D is unclear. The germline V gene has CDR1 SNHLY and CDR2 FYNNEI. V lost 2 bases to trimming and J lost 7 bases, with 9 bases between them. The CDR3 runs 12 residues.

The chain has TRBV6-1 and TRBJ1-5; no clear D gene. Trimming removed 11 bases from V and 3 bases from J, with 14 bases in between. This CDR3 has 13 amino acids. CDR1 and CDR2 from the germline V gene are MNHNS and SASEGT. CDR3 region: CAAAREYNQPQHF. The CDR3 bases are TGTGCCGCGGCCCGGGAGTACAATCAGCCCCAGCATTTT.

The rearrangement links TRBV2 to TRBJ2-5; weak D call: TRBD2 (5 bases). This CDR3 region has 13 residues. The V end lost 1 base, the J end lost 7 bases, and 10 bases lay between the germline ends. From germline, CDR1 is SNHLY and CDR2 FYNNEI. CDR3 nucleotide sequence: TGTGCCAGCAGTGAAGGGGGAGTTGGGACCCAGTACTTC. Amino acids: CASSEGGVGTQYF.

V is TRBV4-2 and J is TRBJ2-7; 8 nucleotides line up with TRBD2. J was trimmed by 4 bases and V by 2 bases; bases with no gene match: 7. CDR1 is LGHNA and CDR2 is YNFKEQ in the germline V gene. This CDR3 has 15 amino acids. The CDR3 region has the DNA TGTGCCAGCAGCCAACACTACCAGCGGGAGTACGAGCAGTACTTC. Encoded protein: CASSQHYQREYEQYF.

This rearrangement joins TRBV25-1 to TRBJ2-7; 8 nucleotides line up with TRBD1. The J segment lost 2 bases and the V segment lost 8 bases, leaving 2 bases of the junction unmatched. Germline CDR1 and CDR2: MGHDK and SYGVNS. The CDR3 extends over 12 amino acids. CDR3 region: CASDRGPYEQYF. CDR3 nucleotide sequence: TGTGCCAGCGACAGGGGCCCCTACGAGCAGTACTTC.

Only one count was recorded for this clone. The rearrangement joins TRBV30 to TRBJ1-5; D is unclear. CDR1 GTSNPN and CDR2 SVGIG come from the germline V gene (reference sequence). This CDR3 is 13 amino acids long. Deletions cut 2 bases from V and 2 bases from J, with 7 bases between. CDR3 loop: CAWSRRGNQPQHF. CDR3 in DNA: TGTGCCTGGAGTCGGAGAGGCAATCAGCCCCAGCATTTT.

This clone was picked up one time. The V call is TRBV29-1, the J call TRBJ2-5; no reliable D call. CDR3 size: 14 residues. Germline CDR1 is SQVTM and CDR2 is ANQGSEA. V was trimmed by 5 bases and J by 1 base, leaving 14 bases between them. Written as DNA, the CDR3 is TGCAGCGTTATTTGGTGGCAGCCCCAAGAGACCCAGTACTTC. Its protein product is CSVIWWQPQETQYF.

The chain is built from TRBV7-9 and TRBJ2-7; D is undetermined. CDR3 length equals 13 residues. Trimming left V 3 bases short and J 1 base short, with 7 bases between. Germline V CDR1 and CDR2: SEHNR, FQNEAQ (reference sequence). The CDR3 nucleotides are TGTGCCAGCAGCTTTGGTGGGTCCTACGAGCAGTACTTC. Encoded protein: CASSFGGSYEQYF.

This clone was found a few times. V gene TRBV7-9 combines with J gene TRBJ1-2; D remains ambiguous. Germline lookup yields CDR1 SEHNR and CDR2 FQNEAQ (reference sequence). V lost 0 bases and J lost 5, with 13 bases in between. This CDR3 is built from 15 residues. CDR3 coding DNA: TGTGCCAGCAGCTTAGCTGATTTCACAGTTTATGGCTACACCTTC. Residues: CASSLADFTVYGYTF.

DNA of the CDR3: TGCGCCAGCAGCCAAGAGGCCTGGACTACCGGGGGCGAGCAGTACTTC. It encodes CASSQEAWTTGGEQYF. The V call is TRBV4-1, the J call TRBJ2-7, with D tentatively TRBD2 (6 bases). The germline V and J ends were trimmed by 0 bases and 6 bases, with 18 bases remaining between them. The CDR3 consists of 16 residues. From germline, CDR1 is MGHRA and CDR2 YSYEKL.